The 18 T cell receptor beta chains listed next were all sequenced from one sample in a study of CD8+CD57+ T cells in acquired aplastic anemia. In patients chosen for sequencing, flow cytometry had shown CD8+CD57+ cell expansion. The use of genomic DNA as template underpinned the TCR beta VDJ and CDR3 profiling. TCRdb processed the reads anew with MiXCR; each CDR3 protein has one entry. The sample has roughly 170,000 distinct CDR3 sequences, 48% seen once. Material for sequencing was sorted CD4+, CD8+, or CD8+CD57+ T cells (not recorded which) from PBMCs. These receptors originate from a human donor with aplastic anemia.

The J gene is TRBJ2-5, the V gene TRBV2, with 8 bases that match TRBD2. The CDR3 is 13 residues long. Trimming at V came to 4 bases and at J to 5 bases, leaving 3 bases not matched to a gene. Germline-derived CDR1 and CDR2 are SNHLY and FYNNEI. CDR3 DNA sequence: TGTGCCAGCAGTGGTTCGGGGGGGGAGACCCAGTACTTC. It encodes CASSGSGGETQYF.

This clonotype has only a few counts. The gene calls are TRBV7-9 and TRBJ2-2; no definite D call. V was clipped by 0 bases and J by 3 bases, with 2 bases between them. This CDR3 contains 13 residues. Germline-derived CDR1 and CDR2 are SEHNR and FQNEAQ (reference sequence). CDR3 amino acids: CASSLAHTGELFF. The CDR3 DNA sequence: TGTGCCAGCAGCTTAGCCCACACCGGGGAGCTGTTTTTT.

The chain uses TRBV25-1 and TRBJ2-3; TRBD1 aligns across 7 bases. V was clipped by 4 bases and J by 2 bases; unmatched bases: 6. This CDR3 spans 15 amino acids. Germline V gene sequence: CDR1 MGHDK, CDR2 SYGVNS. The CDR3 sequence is CASSGVDRFTDTQYF. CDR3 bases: TGTGCCAGCAGTGGGGTGGACAGGTTCACAGATACGCAGTATTTT.

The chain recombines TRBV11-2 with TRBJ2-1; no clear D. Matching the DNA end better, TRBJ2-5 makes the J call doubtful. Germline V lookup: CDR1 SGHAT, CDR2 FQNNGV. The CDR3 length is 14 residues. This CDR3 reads CASSIFQDQETQYF. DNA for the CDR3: TGTGCCAGCAGCATATTCCAGGACCAAGAGACCCAGTACTTC.

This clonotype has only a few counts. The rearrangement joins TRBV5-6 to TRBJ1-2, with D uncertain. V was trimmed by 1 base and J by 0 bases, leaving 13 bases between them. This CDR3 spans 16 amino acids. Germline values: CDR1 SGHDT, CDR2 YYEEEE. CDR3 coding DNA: TGTGCCAGCAGCTTGTGGGTTGCAGGAGCTAACTATGGCTACACCTTC. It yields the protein CASSLWVAGANYGYTF.

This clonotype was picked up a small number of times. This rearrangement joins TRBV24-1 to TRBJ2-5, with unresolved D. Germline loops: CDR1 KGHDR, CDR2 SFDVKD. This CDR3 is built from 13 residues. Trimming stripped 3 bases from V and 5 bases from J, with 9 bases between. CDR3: CATSDGPDETQYF. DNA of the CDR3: TGTGCCACCAGTGATGGTCCGGATGAGACCCAGTACTTC.

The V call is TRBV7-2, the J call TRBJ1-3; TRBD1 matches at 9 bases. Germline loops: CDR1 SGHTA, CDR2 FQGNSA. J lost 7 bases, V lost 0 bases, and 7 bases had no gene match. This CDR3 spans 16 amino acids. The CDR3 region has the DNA TGTGCCAGCAGCTTAGCCGGGACAGGGCCTATGAACACCATATATTTT. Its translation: CASSLAGTGPMNTIYF.

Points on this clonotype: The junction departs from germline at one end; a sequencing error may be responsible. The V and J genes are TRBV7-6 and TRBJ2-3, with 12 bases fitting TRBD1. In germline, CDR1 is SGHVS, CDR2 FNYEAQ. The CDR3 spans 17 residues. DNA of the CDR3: TGTTCCAGCAGCTTCACGGGACAGGGGGCCTTCACAGATACGCAGTATTTT. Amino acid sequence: CSSSFTGQGAFTDTQYF.

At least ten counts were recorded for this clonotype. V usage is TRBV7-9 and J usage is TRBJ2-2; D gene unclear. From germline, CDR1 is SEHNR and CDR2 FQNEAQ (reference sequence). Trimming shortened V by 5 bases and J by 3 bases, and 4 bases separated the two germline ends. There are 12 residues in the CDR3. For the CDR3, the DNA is TGTGCCAGCAGCGTGGACACCGGGGAGCTGTTTTTT. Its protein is CASSVDTGELFF.

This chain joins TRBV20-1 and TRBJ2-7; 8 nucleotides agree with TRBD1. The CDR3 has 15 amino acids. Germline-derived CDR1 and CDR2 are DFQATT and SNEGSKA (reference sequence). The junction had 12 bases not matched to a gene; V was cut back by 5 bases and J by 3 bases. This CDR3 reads CSARQGGQGLYEQYF. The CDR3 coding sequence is TGCAGTGCTCGGCAAGGAGGACAGGGTCTCTACGAGCAGTACTTC.

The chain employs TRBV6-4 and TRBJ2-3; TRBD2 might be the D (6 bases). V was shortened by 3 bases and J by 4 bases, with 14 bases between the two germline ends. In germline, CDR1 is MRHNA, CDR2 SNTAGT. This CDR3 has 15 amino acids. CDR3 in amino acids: CASSESGEGADTQYF. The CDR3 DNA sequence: TGTGCCAGCAGTGAATCGGGAGAAGGGGCAGATACGCAGTATTTT.

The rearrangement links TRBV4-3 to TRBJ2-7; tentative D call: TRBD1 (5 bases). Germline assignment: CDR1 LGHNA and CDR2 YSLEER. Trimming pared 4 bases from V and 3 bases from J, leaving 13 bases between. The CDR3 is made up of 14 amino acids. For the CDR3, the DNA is TGCGCCAGCAGCCTTATCTACAGGAGCTACGAGCAGTACTTC. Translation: CASSLIYRSYEQYF.

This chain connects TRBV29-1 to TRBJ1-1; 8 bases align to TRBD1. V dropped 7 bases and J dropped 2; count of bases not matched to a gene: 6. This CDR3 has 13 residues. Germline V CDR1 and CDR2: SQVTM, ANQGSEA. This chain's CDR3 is CSAGQGHNTEAFF. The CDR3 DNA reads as TGCAGCGCTGGACAGGGTCACAACACTGAAGCTTTCTTT.

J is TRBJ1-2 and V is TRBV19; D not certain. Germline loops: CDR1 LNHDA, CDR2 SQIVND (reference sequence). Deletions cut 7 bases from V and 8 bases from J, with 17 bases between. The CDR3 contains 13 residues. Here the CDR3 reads CASTRMESRGYTF. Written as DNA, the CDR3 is TGTGCCAGTACTCGGATGGAGAGCCGAGGCTACACCTTC.

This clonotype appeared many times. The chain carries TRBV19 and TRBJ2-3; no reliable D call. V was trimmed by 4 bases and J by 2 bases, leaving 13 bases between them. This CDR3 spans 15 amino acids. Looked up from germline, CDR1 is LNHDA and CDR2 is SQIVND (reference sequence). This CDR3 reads CASSTNTMYTDTQYF. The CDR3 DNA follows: TGTGCCAGTAGTACAAACACGATGTACACAGATACGCAGTATTTT.

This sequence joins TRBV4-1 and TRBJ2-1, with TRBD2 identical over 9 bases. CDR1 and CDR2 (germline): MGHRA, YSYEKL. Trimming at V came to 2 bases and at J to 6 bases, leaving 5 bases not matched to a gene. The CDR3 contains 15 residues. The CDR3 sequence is CASSQLGLALNEQFF. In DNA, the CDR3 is TGCGCCAGCAGCCAACTGGGACTAGCCCTCAATGAGCAGTTCTTC.

The CDR3 spells CASSLPGGQGGSPLHF. Written as DNA, the CDR3 is TGTGCCAGCAGCCTACCCGGGGGACAGGGGGGATCACCCCTCCACTTT. The chain carries TRBV11-1 and TRBJ1-6; 11 bases fit TRBD1. Unmatched junction bases numbered 10, after V lost 5 bases and J lost 10 bases. In germline, CDR1 is SGHAT, CDR2 FQDESV (reference sequence). The CDR3 contains 16 residues.

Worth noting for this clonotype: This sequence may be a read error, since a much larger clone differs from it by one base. The CDR3 region is CASSELGSSHEQYF. CDR3 DNA: TGTGCCAGCAGCGAATTAGGTAGCTCCCACGAGCAGTACTTC. The chain uses TRBV11-2 and TRBJ2-7; no clear D gene. Germline V gene lookup returns CDR1 SGHAT and CDR2 FQNNGV. The CDR3 has 14 amino acids.